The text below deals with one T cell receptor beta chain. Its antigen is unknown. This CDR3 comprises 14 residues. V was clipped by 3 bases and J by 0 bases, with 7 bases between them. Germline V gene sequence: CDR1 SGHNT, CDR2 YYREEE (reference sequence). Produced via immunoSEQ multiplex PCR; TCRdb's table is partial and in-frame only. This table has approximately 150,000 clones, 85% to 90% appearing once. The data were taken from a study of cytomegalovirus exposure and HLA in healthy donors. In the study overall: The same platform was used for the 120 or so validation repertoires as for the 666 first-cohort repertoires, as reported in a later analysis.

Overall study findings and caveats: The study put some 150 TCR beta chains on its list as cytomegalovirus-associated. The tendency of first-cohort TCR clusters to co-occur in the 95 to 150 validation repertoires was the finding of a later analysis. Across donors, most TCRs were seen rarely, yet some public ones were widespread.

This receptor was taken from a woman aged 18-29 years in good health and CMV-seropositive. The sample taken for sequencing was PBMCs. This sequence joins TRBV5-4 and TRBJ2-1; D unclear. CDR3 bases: TGTGCCAGCAGCTCTAGGAGCTCCTACAATGAGCAGTTCTTC. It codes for CASSSRSSYNEQFF.